This entry describes one T cell receptor (beta chain). Losses at the gene ends were 0 bases for V and 5 bases for J; bases not matched to a gene: 4. The CDR3 spans 14 residues. The germline V gene encodes CDR1 SGHRS and CDR2 YFSETQ. This sample stems from a study of blood T cell repertoires in COVID-19. Looking at the study overall: T cells, B-cell-depleted T cells, or PBMCs supplied cDNA or gDNA.

Repertoires were generated with immunoSEQ multiplex PCR, while TCRdb's copy carries only in-frame clones and drops some. The table lists 90,000 to 100,000 clones, around 86% of them singletons. V usage is TRBV5-1 and J usage is TRBJ2-5; 7 bases are a match to TRBD1. The clonotype comes from a man aged 60-69 years with COVID-19, enrolled during active disease. The specimen was peripheral blood. This CDR3 reads CASSLGQGPETQYF. For the CDR3, the DNA is TGCGCCAGCAGCTTGGGACAGGGACCTGAGACCCAGTACTTC.